A selection of T cell receptor beta chains follows, all from one sample in a study of T cell changes during pregnancy in multiple sclerosis. Assay: immunoSEQ multiplex PCR; the TCRdb copy retains only in-frame clones and omits some. The sample lists about 51,000 clones, 94% occurring once. The material sequenced was CD4+ T cells from peripheral blood mononuclear cells, taken in the second trimester of pregnancy. These receptors came from a female donor with multiple sclerosis, enrolled in a pregnancy study. Both conserved end residues are part of each CDR3. Each record gives: V gene, J gene, D gene, CDR3 DNA, CDR3 protein. A D gene is named only where the DNA matches it firmly.

TRBV19	TRBJ2-1	.	TGTGCCAGTAGTAGGCAGGGTGGATATGAGCAGTTCTTC	CASSRQGGYEQFF
TRBV29-1	TRBJ2-2	.	TGCAGCGTTCTCTTAATTGTCACCGGGGAGCTGTTTTTT	CSVLLIVTGELFF
TRBV2	TRBJ2-7	.	TGTGCCAGCAAGGAGGAGCTAGTGAGGTCCGAGCAGTACTTC	CASKEELVRSEQYF
TRBV7-2	TRBJ1-1	.	TGTGCCAGCAGCTTAACCCGGAGCACTGAAGCTTTCTTT	CASSLTRSTEAFF
TRBV5-6	TRBJ1-3	.	TGTGCCAGCAGCTTGCGGACAGTCTCTGGAAACACCATATATTTT	CASSLRTVSGNTIYF
TRBV19	TRBJ2-7	TRBD1	TGTGCCAGTGGAAGACAGGGTGGGTCCTACGAGCAGTACTTC	CASGRQGGSYEQYF
TRBV19	TRBJ2-1	TRBD2	TGTGCCAGTAAGGGCGGGGGGCATAACTTACGATTTGAGCAGTTCTTC	CASKGGGHNLRFEQFF
TRBV7-2	TRBJ2-2	TRBD2	TGTGCCAGCAGGCGGACTAGGTCTCGGACCGGGGAGCTGTTTTTT	CASRRTRSRTGELFF
TRBV6-1	TRBJ2-7	TRBD1	TGTGCCAGCAGGACGACAGGGCACTACGAGCAGTACTTC	CASRTTGHYEQYF
TRBV7-2	TRBJ1-1	.	TGTGCCAGCAGCTTAGGACTGATGAACACTGAAGCTTTCTTT	CASSLGLMNTEAFF
TRBV7-3	TRBJ1-1	TRBD1	TGTGCCAGCAGCATTGACAGGGTGGCTGAAGCTTTCTTT	CASSIDRVAEAFF